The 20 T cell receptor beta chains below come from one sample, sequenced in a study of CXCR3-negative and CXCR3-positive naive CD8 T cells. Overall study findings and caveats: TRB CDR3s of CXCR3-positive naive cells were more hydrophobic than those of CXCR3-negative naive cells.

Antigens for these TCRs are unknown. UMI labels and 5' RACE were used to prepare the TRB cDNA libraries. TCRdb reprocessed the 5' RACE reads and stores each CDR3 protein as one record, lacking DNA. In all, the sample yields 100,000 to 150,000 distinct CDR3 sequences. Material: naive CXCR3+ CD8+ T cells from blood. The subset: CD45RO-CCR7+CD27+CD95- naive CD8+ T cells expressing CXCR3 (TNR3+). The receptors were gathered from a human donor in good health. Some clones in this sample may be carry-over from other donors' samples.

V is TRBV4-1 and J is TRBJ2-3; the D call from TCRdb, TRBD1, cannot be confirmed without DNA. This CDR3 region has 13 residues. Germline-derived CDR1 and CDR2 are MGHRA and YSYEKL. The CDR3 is CASSQAGTDTQYF.

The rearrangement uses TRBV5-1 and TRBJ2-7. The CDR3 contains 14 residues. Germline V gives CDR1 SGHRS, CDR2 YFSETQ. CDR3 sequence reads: CARSLDLAGYEQYF.

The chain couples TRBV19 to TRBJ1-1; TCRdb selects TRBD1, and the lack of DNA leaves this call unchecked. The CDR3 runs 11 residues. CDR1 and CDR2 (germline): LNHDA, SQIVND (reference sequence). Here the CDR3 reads CASSMGAEAFF.

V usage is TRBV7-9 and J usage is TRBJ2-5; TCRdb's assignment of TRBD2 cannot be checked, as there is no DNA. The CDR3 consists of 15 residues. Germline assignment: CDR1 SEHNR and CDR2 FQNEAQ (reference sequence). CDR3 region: CASSHRDQQEETQYF.

The CDR3 reads CASSTGYGNTIYF. The chain uses TRBV19 and TRBJ1-3. CDR3 size: 13 residues. Germline CDR1 LNHDA, CDR2 SQIVND (reference sequence).

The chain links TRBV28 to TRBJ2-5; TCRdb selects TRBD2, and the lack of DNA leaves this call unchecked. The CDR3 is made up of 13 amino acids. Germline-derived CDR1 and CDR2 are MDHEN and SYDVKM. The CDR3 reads CASRKRAGETQYF.

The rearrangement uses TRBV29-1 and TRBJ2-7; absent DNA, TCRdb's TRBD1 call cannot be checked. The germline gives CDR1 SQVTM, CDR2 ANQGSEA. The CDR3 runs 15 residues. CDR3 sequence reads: CSVEEPGTETYEQYF.

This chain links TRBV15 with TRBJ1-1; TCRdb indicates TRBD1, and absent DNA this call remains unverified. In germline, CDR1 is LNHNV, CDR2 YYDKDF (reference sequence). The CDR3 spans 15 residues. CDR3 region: CATSRNDRGGTEAFF. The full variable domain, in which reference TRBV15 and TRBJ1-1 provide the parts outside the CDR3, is DAMVIQNPRYQVTQFGKPVTLSCSQTLNHNVMYWYQQKSSQAPKLLFHYYDKDFNNEADTPDNFQSRRPNTSFCFLDIRSPGLGDTAMYLCATSRNDRGGTEAFFGQGTRLTVV.

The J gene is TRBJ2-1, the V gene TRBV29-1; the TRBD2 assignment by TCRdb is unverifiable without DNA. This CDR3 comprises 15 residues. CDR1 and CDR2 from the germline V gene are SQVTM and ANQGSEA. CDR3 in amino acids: CSVDGLAGAYNEQFF.

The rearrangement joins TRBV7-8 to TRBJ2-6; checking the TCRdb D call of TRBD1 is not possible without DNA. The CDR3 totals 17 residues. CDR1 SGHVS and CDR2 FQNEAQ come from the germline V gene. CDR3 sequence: CASSGQGAGSGANVLTF.

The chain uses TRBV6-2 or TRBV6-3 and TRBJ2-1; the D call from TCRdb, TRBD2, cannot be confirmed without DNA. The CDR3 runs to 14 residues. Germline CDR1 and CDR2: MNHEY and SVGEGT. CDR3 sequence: CASSSLAGYNEQFF.

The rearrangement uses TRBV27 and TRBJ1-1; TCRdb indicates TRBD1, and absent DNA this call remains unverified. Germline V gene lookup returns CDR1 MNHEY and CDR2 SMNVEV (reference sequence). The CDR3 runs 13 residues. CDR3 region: CASRNTGDTEAFF.

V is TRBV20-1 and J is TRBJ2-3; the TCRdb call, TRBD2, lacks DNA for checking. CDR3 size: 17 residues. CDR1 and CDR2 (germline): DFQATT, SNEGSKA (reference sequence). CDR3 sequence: CSARDLREAGGWGTQYF.

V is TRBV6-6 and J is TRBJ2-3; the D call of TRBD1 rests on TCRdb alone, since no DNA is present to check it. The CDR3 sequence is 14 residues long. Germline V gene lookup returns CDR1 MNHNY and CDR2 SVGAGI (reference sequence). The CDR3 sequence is CARESGGSTDTQYF.

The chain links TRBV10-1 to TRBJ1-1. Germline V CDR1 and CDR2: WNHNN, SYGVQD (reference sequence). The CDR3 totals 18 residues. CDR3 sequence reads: CASSESPAFQQDSTEAFF.

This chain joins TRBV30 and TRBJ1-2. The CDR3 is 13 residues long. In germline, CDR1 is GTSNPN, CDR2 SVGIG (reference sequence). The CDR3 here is CAWTNGRNYGYTF.

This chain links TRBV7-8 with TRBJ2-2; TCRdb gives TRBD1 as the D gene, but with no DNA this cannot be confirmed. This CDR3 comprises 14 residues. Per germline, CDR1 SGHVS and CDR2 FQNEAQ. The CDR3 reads CASSLVGGAGELFF. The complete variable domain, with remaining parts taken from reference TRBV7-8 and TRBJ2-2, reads GAGVSQSPRYKVAKRGQDVALRCDPISGHVSLFWYQQALGQGPEFLTYFQNEAQLDKSGLPSDRFFAERPEGSVSTLKIQRTQQEDSAVYLCASSLVGGAGELFFGEGSRLTVL.

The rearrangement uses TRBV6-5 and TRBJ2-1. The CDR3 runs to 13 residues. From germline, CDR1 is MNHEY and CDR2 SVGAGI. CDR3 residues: CASSYSFGNEQFF.

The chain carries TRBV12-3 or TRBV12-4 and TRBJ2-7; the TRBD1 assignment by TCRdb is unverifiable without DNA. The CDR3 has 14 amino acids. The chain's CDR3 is CASSSRGGVGEQYF.

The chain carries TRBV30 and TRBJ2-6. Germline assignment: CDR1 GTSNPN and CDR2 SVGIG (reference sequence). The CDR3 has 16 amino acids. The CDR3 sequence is CAWSAYTYSGANVLTF.